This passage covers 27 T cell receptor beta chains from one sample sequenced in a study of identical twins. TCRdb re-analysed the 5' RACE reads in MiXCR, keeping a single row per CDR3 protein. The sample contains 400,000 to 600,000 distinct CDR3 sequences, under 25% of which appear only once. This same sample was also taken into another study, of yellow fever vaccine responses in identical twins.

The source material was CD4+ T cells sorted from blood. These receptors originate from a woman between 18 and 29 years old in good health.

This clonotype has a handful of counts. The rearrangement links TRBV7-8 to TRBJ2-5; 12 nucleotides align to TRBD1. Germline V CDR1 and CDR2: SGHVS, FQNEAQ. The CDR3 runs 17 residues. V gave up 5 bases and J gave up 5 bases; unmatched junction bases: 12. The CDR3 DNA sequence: TGTGCCAGCAGCCTAAGCTACGGGACAGGGGGCATGGAGACCCAGTACTTC. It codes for CASSLSYGTGGMETQYF.

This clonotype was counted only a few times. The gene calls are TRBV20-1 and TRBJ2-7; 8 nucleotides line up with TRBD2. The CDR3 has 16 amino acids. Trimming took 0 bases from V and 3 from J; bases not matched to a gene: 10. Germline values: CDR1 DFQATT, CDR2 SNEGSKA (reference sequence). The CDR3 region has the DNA TGCAGTGCTAGAGACCATATAGCGGGAACCTACTACGAGCAGTACTTC. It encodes CSARDHIAGTYYEQYF.

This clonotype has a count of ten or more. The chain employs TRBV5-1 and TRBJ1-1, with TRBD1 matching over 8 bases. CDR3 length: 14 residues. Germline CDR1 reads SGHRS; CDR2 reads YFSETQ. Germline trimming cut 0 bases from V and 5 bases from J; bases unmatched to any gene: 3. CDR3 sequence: CASSLGQGRTEAFF. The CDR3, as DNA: TGCGCCAGCAGCTTGGGACAGGGGAGGACTGAAGCTTTCTTT.

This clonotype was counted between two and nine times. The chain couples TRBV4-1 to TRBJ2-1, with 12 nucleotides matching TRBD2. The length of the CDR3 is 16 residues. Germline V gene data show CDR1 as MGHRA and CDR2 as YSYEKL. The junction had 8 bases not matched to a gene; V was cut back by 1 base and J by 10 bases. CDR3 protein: CASSQGGLAGNGEQFF. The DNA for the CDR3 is TGCGCCAGCAGCCAAGGTGGACTAGCGGGGAATGGAGAGCAGTTCTTC.

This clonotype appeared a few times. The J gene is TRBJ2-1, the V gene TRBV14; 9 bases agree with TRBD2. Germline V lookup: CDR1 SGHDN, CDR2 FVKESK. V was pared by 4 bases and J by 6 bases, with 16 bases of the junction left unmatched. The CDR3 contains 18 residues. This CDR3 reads CASSLQLSGTSRTNEQFF. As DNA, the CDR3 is TGTGCCAGCAGCCTACAGTTATCCGGGACTAGCCGAACCAATGAGCAGTTCTTC.

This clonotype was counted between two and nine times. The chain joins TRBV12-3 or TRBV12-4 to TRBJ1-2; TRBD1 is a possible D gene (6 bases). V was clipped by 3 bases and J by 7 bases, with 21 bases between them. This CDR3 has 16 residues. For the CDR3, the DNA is TGTGCCAGCAGTTTGAACAGGGCACTAACTTCCTCTGGCTACACCTTC. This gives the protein CASSLNRALTSSGYTF.

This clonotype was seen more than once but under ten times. The CDR3, as DNA: TGCGCCAGCAGCTTGGATAGCGCGCAAGAGACCCAGTACTTC. This gives the protein CASSLDSAQETQYF. The chain has TRBV5-1 and TRBJ2-5; tentative D call: TRBD2 (5 bases). Germline V gene data show CDR1 as SGHRS and CDR2 as YFSETQ. The CDR3 length is 14 residues. The ends were cut back, 0 bases at V and 2 bases at J, with 8 bases in the middle.

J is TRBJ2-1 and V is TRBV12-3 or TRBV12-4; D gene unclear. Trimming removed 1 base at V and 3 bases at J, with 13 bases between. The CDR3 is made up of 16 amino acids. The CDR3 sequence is CASSLGDTSFYNEQFF. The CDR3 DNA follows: TGTGCCAGCAGTTTAGGCGACACCTCATTCTACAATGAGCAGTTCTTC.

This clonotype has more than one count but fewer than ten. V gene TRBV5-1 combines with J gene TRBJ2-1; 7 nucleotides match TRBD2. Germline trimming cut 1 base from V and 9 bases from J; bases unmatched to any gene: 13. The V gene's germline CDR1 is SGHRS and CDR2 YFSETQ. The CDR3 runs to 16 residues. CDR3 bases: TGCGCCAGCAGCTTGAGGGCTAGCGGCACCGGGAGTGAGCAGTTCTTC. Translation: CASSLRASGTGSEQFF.

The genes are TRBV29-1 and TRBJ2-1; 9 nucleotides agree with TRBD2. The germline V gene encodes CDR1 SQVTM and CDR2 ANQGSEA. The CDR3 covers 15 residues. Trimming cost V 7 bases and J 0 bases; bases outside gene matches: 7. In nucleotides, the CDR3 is TGCAGCGGTGCACATAGCGGGAGCTCCTACAATGAGCAGTTCTTC. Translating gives CSGAHSGSSYNEQFF.

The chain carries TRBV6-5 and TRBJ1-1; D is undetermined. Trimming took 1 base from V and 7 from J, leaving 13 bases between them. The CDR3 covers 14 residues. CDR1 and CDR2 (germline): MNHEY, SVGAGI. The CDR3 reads CASSYFSGSHEAFF. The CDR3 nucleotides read TGTGCCAGCAGTTACTTTTCCGGCAGTCATGAAGCTTTCTTT.

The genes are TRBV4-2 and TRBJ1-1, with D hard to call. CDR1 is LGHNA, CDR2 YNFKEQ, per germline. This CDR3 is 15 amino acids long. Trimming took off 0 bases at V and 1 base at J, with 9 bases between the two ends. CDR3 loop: CASSQDPLGNTEAFF. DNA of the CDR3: TGTGCCAGCAGCCAAGATCCGCTAGGGAACACTGAAGCTTTCTTT.

CDR3 amino acids: CASSPWTGTTGELFF. The CDR3 nucleotides read TGTGCCAGCAGTCCCTGGACAGGGACCACCGGGGAGCTGTTTTTT. V usage is TRBV6-2 or TRBV6-3 and J usage is TRBJ2-2; 8 bases map to TRBD1. Per the germline V gene, CDR1 is MNHEY and CDR2 is SVGEGT. V dropped 5 bases and J dropped 4; count of bases not matched to a gene: 6. This CDR3 is built from 15 residues.

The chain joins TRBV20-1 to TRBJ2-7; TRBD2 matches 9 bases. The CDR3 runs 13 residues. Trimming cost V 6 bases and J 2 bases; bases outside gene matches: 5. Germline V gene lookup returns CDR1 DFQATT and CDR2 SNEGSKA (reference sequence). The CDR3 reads CSAGTSLTYEQYF. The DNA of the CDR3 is TGCAGTGCCGGGACTAGCCTAACCTACGAGCAGTACTTC.

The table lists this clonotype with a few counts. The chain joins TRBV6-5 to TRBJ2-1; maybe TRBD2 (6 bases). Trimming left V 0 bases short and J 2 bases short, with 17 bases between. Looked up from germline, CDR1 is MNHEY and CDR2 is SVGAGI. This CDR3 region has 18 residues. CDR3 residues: CASSYSSWDFTTYNEQFF. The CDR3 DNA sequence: TGTGCCAGCAGTTACTCGAGTTGGGACTTTACTACCTACAATGAGCAGTTCTTC.

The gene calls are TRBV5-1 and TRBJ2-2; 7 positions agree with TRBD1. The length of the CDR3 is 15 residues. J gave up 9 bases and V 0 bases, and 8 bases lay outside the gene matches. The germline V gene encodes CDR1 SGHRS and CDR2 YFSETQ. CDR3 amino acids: CASSLEGTVLRELFF. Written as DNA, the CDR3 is TGCGCCAGCAGCTTGGAAGGGACAGTTCTGCGGGAGCTGTTTTTT. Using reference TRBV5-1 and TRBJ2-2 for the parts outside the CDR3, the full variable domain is KAGVTQTPRYLIKTRGQQVTLSCSPISGHRSVSWYQQTPGQGLQFLFEYFSETQRNKGNFPGRFSGRQFSNSRSEMNVSTLELGDSALYLCASSLEGTVLRELFFGEGSRLTVL.

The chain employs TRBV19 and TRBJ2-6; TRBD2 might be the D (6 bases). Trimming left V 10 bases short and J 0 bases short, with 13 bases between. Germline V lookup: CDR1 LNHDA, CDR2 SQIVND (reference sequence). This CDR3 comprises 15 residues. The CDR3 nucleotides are TGTGCCACACAGAACGGGGGCTCTGGGGCCAACGTCCTGACTTTC. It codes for CATQNGGSGANVLTF.

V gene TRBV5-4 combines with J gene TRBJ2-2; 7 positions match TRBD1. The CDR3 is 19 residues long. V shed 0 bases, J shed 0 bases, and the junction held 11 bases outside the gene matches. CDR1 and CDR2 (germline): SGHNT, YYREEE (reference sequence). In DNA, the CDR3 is TGTGCCAGCAGCTTGGGGACAGGTTCTTTTCGAACGAACACCGGGGAGCTGTTTTTT. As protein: CASSLGTGSFRTNTGELFF. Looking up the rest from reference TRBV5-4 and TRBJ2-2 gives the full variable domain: ETGVTQSPTHLIKTRGQQVTLRCSSQSGHNTVSWYQQALGQGPQFIFQYYREEENGRGNFPPRFSGLQFPNYSSELNVNALELDDSALYLCASSLGTGSFRTNTGELFFGEGSRLTVL.

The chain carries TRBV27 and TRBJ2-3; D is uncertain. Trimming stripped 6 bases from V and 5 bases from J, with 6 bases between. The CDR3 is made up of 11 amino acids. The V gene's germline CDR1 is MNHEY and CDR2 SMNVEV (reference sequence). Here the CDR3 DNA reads TGTGCCAGCAGGTCGATAGATACGCAGTATTTT. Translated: CASRSIDTQYF.

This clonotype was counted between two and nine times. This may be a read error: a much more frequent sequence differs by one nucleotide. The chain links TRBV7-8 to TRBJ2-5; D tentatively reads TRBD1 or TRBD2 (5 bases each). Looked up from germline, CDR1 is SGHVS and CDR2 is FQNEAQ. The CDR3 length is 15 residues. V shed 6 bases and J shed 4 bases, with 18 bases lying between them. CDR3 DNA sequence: TGTGCCAGCAGTAACGGGGCTGACCAAGTAGAGACCCAGTACTTC. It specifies CASSNGADQVETQYF.

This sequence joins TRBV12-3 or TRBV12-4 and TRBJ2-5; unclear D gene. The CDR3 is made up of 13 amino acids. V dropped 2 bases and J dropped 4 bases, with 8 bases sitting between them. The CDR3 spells CASSLFLGETQYF. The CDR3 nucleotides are TGTGCCAGCAGTTTATTTCTGGGAGAGACCCAGTACTTC.

CDR3: CASSLLGPEQYV. The CDR3 nucleotides read TGTGCCAGCTCTCTTCTAGGGCCCGAGCAGTACGTC. The chain is built from TRBV18 and TRBJ2-7; no clear D. Germline lookup yields CDR1 KGHSH and CDR2 LQKENI. The CDR3 length is 12 residues. Trimming cost V 6 bases and J 6 bases, with 12 bases left between them.

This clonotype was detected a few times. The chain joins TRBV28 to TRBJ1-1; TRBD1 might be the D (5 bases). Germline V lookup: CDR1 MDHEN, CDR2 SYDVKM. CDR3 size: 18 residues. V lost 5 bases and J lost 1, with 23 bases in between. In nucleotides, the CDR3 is TGTGCCAGCAGTACAAATGGGGGGAGATTAATGGGGAACACTGAAGCTTTCTTT. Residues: CASSTNGGRLMGNTEAFF. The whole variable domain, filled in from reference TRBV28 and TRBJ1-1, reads DVKVTQSSRYLVKRTGEKVFLECVQDMDHENMFWYRQDPGLGLRLIYFSYDVKMKEKGDIPEGYSVSREKKERFSLILESASTNQTSMYLCASSTNGGRLMGNTEAFFGQGTRLTVV.

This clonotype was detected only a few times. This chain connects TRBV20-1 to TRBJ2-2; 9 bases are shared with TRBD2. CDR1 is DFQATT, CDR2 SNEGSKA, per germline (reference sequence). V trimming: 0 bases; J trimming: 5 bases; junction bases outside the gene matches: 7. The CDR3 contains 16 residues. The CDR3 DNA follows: TGCAGTGCTAGAGATAGCGGGAGTGGGCGGACCGGGGAGCTGTTTTTT. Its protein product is CSARDSGSGRTGELFF.

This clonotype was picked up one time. The DNA for the CDR3 is TGTGCCATCAGTGGAGTGGTAGCATCAACCGGGGAGCTGTTTTTT. Translation: CAISGVVASTGELFF. This chain joins TRBV10-3 and TRBJ2-2; no clear D gene. Germline CDR1 and CDR2: ENHRY and SYGVKD. Trimming cost V 4 bases and J 5 bases, with 14 bases left between them. The CDR3 covers 15 residues.

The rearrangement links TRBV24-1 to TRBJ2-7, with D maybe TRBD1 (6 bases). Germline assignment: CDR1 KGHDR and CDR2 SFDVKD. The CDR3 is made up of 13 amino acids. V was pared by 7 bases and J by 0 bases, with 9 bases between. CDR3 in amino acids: CATSRDNSYEQYF. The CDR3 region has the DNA TGTGCCACCAGCCGGGACAACTCCTACGAGCAGTACTTC.

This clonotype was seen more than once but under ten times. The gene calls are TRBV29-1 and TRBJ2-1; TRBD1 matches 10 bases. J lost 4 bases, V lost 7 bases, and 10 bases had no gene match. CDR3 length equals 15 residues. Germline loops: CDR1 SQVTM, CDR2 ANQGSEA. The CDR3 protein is CSGAGTGAPYNEQFF. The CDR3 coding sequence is TGCAGCGGCGCCGGGACAGGGGCCCCTTACAATGAGCAGTTCTTC.